The 5 T cell receptor beta chains in this list originate from one sample, sequenced in a study of cytomegalovirus exposure and HLA in healthy donors. PCR involved 60 Vbeta and 13 Jbeta primers. Produced via immunoSEQ multiplex PCR; TCRdb's table is partial and in-frame only. The profile shows fewer than 150,000 clones, approximately 60% of them singletons. Sample: PBMCs. These receptor sequences come from a human donor in good health.

The V and J genes are TRBV28 and TRBJ1-2; tentatively, D is TRBD1 (5 bases). Germline-derived CDR1 and CDR2 are MDHEN and SYDVKM. There are 15 residues in the CDR3. Trimming took off 5 bases at V and 4 bases at J, with 17 bases between the two ends. The CDR3 DNA reads as TGTGCCAGCAGTCCACTGCGGACCAGGGCCTATGGCTACACCTTC. It specifies CASSPLRTRAYGYTF.

The chain has TRBV5-1 and TRBJ1-2; TRBD1 matches 7 bases. Unmatched junction bases numbered 10, after V lost 0 bases and J lost 2 bases. Germline V gene data show CDR1 as SGHRS and CDR2 as YFSETQ. The CDR3 covers 17 residues. CDR3 region: CASSLALSGQSNYGYTF. In DNA, the CDR3 is TGCGCCAGCAGCTTGGCCCTATCGGGACAGAGCAACTATGGCTACACCTTC.

V gene TRBV18 combines with J gene TRBJ1-4; 9 bases agree with TRBD1. The germline gives CDR1 KGHSH, CDR2 LQKENI. This CDR3 comprises 16 residues. The V gene end was trimmed by 6 bases and the J gene end by 8 bases; junction bases not matched to a gene: 13. CDR3 in amino acids: CASSLSGTGTGEKLFF. The CDR3 bases are TGTGCCAGCTCTTTATCCGGGACAGGGACAGGAGAAAAACTGTTTTTT.

V and J are TRBV19 and TRBJ2-1, with 8 bases fitting TRBD1. The V gene's germline CDR1 is LNHDA and CDR2 SQIVND (reference sequence). V lost 5 bases and J lost 9; bases outside the gene matches: 9. The CDR3 is 14 residues long. The CDR3 loop reads CASSPWTGSIEQFF. The CDR3, as DNA: TGTGCCAGTAGTCCTTGGACAGGGTCGATTGAGCAGTTCTTC.

The V gene is TRBV2, the J gene TRBJ2-7, with TRBD2 identical over 12 bases. This CDR3 is 15 amino acids long. Germline trimming cut 7 bases from V and 1 base from J; bases unmatched to any gene: 5. Germline V CDR1 and CDR2: SNHLY, FYNNEI. As DNA, the CDR3 is TGTGCCAGCAAACTAGCGGGAGGCCTTTCCTACGAGCAGTACTTC. Protein: CASKLAGGLSYEQYF. Based on the CDR3 plus reference TRBV2 and TRBJ2-7, the full variable domain is EPEVTQTPSHQVTQMGQEVILRCVPISNHLYFYWYRQILGQKVEFLVSFYNNEISEKSEIFDDQFSVERPDGSNFTLKIRSTKLEDSAMYFCASKLAGGLSYEQYFGPGTRLTVT.